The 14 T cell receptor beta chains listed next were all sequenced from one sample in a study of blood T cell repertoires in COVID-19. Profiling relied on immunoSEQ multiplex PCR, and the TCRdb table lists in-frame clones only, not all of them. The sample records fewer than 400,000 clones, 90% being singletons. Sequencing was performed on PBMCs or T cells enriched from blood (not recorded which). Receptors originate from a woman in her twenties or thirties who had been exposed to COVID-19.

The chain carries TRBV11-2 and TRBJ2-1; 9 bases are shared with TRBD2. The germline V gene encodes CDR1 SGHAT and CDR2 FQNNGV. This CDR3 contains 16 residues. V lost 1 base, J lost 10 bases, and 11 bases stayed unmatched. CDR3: CASSLAPGLALGEQFF. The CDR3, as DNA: TGTGCCAGCAGCTTAGCCCCGGGACTAGCTTTAGGGGAGCAGTTCTTC.

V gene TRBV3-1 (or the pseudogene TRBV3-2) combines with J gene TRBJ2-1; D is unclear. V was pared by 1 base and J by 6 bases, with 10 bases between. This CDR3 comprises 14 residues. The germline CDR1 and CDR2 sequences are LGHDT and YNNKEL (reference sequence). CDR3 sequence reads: CASSQGTITNEQFF. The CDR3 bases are TGTGCCAGCAGCCAAGGTACAATAACCAATGAGCAGTTCTTC.

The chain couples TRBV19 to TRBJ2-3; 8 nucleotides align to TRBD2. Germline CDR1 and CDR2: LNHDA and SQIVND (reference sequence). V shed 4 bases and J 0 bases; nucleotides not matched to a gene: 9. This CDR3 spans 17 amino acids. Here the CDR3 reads CASSKGRGASSTDTQYF. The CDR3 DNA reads TGTGCCAGTAGTAAGGGGCGGGGGGCCTCTAGCACAGATACGCAGTATTTT.

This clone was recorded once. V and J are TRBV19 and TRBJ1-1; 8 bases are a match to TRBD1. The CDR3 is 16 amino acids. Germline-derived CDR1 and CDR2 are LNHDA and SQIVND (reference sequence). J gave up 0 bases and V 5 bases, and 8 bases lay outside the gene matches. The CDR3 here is CASSSNRGTMNTEAFF. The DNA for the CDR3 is TGTGCCAGTAGTTCAAACAGGGGGACCATGAACACTGAAGCTTTCTTT.

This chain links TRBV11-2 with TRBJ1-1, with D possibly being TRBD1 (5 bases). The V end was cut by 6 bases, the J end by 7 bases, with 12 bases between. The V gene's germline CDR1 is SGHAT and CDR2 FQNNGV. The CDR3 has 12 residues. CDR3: CASSFDRVEAFF. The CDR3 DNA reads TGTGCCAGCAGTTTTGACAGAGTTGAAGCTTTCTTT.

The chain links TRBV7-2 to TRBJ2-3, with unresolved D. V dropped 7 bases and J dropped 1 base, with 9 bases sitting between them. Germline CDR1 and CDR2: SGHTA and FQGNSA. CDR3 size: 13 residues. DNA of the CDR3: TGTGCCAGCACCTTTAGAGGCACAGATACGCAGTATTTT. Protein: CASTFRGTDTQYF.

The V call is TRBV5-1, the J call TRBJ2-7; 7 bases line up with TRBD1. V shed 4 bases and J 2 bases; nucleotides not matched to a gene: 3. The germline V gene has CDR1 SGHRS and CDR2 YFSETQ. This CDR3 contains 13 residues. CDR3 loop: CASSDDRAYEQYF. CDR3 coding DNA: TGCGCCAGCAGCGATGACAGGGCCTACGAGCAGTACTTC. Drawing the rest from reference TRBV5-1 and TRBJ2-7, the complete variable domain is KAGVTQTPRYLIKTRGQQVTLSCSPISGHRSVSWYQQTPGQGLQFLFEYFSETQRNKGNFPGRFSGRQFSNSRSEMNVSTLELGDSALYLCASSDDRAYEQYFGPGTRLTVT.

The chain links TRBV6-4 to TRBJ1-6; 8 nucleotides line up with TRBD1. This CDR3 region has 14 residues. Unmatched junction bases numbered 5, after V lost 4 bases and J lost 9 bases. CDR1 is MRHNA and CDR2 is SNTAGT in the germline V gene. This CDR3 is CASSATGASSPLHF. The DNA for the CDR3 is TGTGCCAGCAGTGCGACAGGGGCAAGTTCACCCCTCCACTTT.

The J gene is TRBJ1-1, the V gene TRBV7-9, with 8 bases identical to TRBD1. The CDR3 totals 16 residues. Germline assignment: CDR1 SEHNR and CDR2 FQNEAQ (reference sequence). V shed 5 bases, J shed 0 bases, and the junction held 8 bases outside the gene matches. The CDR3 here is CASSDQGATLNTEAFF. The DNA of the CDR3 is TGTGCCAGCAGCGATCAGGGGGCGACCCTGAACACTGAAGCTTTCTTT.

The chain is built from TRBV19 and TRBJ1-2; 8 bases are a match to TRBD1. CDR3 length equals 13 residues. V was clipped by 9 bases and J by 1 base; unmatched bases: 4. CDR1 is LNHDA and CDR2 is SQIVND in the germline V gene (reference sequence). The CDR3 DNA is TGTGCCAGCAGGACAGGGCATAACTATGGCTACACCTTC. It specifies CASRTGHNYGYTF.

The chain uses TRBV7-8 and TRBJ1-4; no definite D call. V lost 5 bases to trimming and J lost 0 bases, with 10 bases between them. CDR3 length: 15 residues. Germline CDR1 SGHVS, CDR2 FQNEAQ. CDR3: CASSRRGATNEKLFF. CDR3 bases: TGTGCCAGCAGCCGCAGAGGTGCAACTAATGAAAAACTGTTTTTT.

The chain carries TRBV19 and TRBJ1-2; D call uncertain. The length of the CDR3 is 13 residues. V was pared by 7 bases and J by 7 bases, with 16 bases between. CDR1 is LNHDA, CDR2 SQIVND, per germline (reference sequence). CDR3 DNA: TGTGCCAGTAATGGCGGCGGGGTCGGTGGCTACACCTTC. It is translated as CASNGGGVGGYTF. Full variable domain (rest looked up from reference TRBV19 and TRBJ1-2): DGGITQSPKYLFRKEGQNVTLSCEQNLNHDAMYWYRQDPGQGLRLIYYSQIVNDFQKGDIAEGYSVSREKKESFPLTVTSAQKNPTAFYLCASNGGGVGGYTFGSGTRLTVV.

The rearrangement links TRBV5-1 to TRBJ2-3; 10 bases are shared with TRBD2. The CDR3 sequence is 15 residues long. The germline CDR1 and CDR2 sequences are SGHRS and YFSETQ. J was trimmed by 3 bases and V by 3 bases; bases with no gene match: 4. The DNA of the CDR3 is TGCGCCAGCAGCTACAGCGGGGGGGCAACAGATACGCAGTATTTT. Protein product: CASSYSGGATDTQYF.

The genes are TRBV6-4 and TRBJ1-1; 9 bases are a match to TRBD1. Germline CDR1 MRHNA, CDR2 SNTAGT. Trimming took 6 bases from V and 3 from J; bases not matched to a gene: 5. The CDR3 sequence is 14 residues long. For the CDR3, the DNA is TGTGCCAGCAGCCGGACAGGGGACTACACTGAAGCTTTCTTT. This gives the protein CASSRTGDYTEAFF.